These 26 T cell receptor beta chains were sequenced from one sample in a study of OX40 agonist ivuxolimab in advanced cancers. Sequenced by immunoSEQ multiplex PCR; TCRdb stores in-frame clones only, minus some. The table lists tens of thousands of clones, roughly nine tenths of them singletons. The specimen was CD4+ or CD8+ T cells sorted from blood, collected in a trial of the OX40 agonist ivuxolimab. The receptor set was obtained from an adult with an advanced solid tumor such as melanoma, head and neck, liver or kidney cancer.

The chain has TRBV28 and TRBJ1-2; possible D gene TRBD1, 6 bases. The CDR3 consists of 15 residues. V lost 2 bases to trimming and J lost 8 bases, with 18 bases between them. Germline V gives CDR1 MDHEN, CDR2 SYDVKM. Here the CDR3 reads CASSLRGGVSVGYTF. The CDR3 DNA sequence: TGTGCCAGCAGTTTACGAGGGGGAGTATCCGTGGGCTACACCTTC.

This chain links TRBV5-1 with TRBJ2-7; 7 nucleotides line up with TRBD1. With V trimmed by 0 bases and J by 3 bases, 3 bases remained unmatched. Germline V lookup: CDR1 SGHRS, CDR2 YFSETQ. This CDR3 is 14 amino acids long. CDR3 nucleotide sequence: TGCGCCAGCAGCTTGGAGGCAGGGGGCTACGAGCAGTACTTC. Translating it yields CASSLEAGGYEQYF. The full variable domain, with the rest looked up from reference TRBV5-1 and TRBJ2-7, is KAGVTQTPRYLIKTRGQQVTLSCSPISGHRSVSWYQQTPGQGLQFLFEYFSETQRNKGNFPGRFSGRQFSNSRSEMNVSTLELGDSALYLCASSLEAGGYEQYFGPGTRLTVT.

The chain uses TRBV7-3 and TRBJ2-5; 7 nucleotides line up with TRBD1. V lost 1 base to trimming and J lost 1 base; unmatched junction nucleotides: 9. From germline, CDR1 is SGHTA and CDR2 FQGTGA. The CDR3 loop spans 17 amino acids. The CDR3 DNA sequence: TGTGCCAGCAGCTTAAGGGAACGACAGGGCCGCCAAGAGACCCAGTACTTC. Encoded protein: CASSLRERQGRQETQYF.

The CDR3 spells CASSQERAGALSYEQYF. The CDR3 DNA reads TGTGCCAGCAGCCAAGAGAGAGCGGGGGCCCTCTCCTACGAGCAGTACTTC. V is TRBV4-2 and J is TRBJ2-7; 8 bases map to TRBD2. Looked up from germline, CDR1 is LGHNA and CDR2 is YNFKEQ. Germline trimming cut 0 bases from V and 0 bases from J; bases unmatched to any gene: 7. The CDR3 totals 17 residues.

The chain uses TRBV30 and TRBJ1-2; perhaps TRBD1 as D (5 bases). This CDR3 spans 16 amino acids. V gave up 0 bases and J gave up 3 bases, with 17 bases separating them. Per germline, CDR1 GTSNPN and CDR2 SVGIG (reference sequence). CDR3 in amino acids: CAWSVRSPRGDYGYTF. The CDR3 region has the DNA TGTGCCTGGAGTGTACGATCCCCCCGAGGGGACTATGGCTACACCTTC. Looking up the rest from reference TRBV30 and TRBJ1-2 gives the full variable domain: SQTIHQWPATLVQPVGSPLSLECTVEGTSNPNLYWYRQAAGRGLQLLFYSVGIGQISSEVPQNLSASRPQDRQFILSSKKLLLSDSGFYLCAWSVRSPRGDYGYTFGSGTRLTVV.

This clone was recorded only once. The chain combines TRBV9 with TRBJ2-3; D uncertain. The CDR3 is 14 residues long. Germline-derived CDR1 and CDR2 are SGDLS and YYNGEE. Trimming stripped 4 bases from V and 1 base from J, with 10 bases between. CDR3 region: CASSPPVGTDTQYF. The CDR3 nucleotides read TGTGCCAGCAGCCCCCCTGTAGGCACAGATACGCAGTATTTT.

This sequence joins TRBV9 and TRBJ2-2; D not resolved. The germline CDR1 and CDR2 sequences are SGDLS and YYNGEE. Between the trimmed V and J ends, which lost 0 bases and 4 bases, there was a span of 4 bases. The CDR3 contains 13 residues. The CDR3 DNA is TGTGCCAGCAGCGTAGGATCCACCGGGGAGCTGTTTTTT. Encoded protein: CASSVGSTGELFF. Supplemented by reference TRBV9 and TRBJ2-2, the full variable domain reads DSGVTQTPKHLITATGQRVTLRCSPRSGDLSVYWYQQSLDQGLQFLIQYYNGEERAKGNILERFSAQQFPDLHSELNLSSLELGDSALYFCASSVGSTGELFFGEGSRLTVL.

V gene TRBV13 combines with J gene TRBJ1-1; D is unclear. The CDR3 runs 14 residues. With 3 bases removed from V and 1 base from J, the gap between germline ends came to 9 bases. Germline CDR1 and CDR2: PRHDT and FYEKMQ (reference sequence). DNA for the CDR3: TGTGCCAGCAGCTTTGGCCATAGGAACACTGAAGCTTTCTTT. Amino acid sequence: CASSFGHRNTEAFF.

The chain uses TRBV6-5 and TRBJ1-5, with a possible D match to TRBD1 (5 bases). V lost 5 bases to trimming and J lost 3 bases, with 8 bases between them. The V gene's germline CDR1 is MNHEY and CDR2 SVGAGI. The CDR3 is 13 amino acids. CDR3 protein: CASSPGPNQPQHF. CDR3 in DNA: TGTGCCAGCAGTCCAGGGCCCAATCAGCCCCAGCATTTT.

As to this clone: The junction does not match germline at one end; this may be a read error. V and J are TRBV7-7 and TRBJ2-3, with D possibly matching TRBD2 (5 bases). The germline V gene has CDR1 SSHAT and CDR2 FNYEAQ (reference sequence). CDR3 length: 14 amino acids. The CDR3: CASSLASAGDTQYF. The CDR3, as DNA: TGTGCTAGCAGCTTAGCGAGCGCGGGAGATACGCAGTATTTT. Full variable domain (missing parts from reference TRBV7-7 and TRBJ2-3): GAGVSQSPRYKVTKRGQDVTLRCDPISSHATLYWYQQALGQGPEFLTYFNYEAQPDKSGLPSDRFSAERPEGSISTLTIQRTEQRDSAMYRCASSLASAGDTQYFGPGTRLTVL.

The chain recombines TRBV5-1 with TRBJ1-2; TRBD1 aligns across 9 bases. CDR1 and CDR2 from the germline V gene are SGHRS and YFSETQ. The V segment lost 4 bases and the J segment 6 bases; nucleotides outside the gene matches: 7. CDR3 length: 14 residues. CDR3 loop: CASSRLGQGDGYTF. CDR3 sequence (DNA): TGCGCCAGCAGCAGACTGGGACAGGGTGATGGCTACACCTTC.

Only a few counts were recorded for this clone. The chain joins TRBV21-1 to TRBJ2-7; the listed D gene, TRBD1, was not tested against the DNA. TRBV21-1 is deemed a pseudogene. This CDR3 has 16 residues. The chain's CDR3 is CASSAGGDRDRYEQYF. CDR3 DNA: TGTGCCAGCAGCGCAGGAGGGGACAGGGATCGCTACGAGCAGTACTTC.

CDR3 sequence reads: CAISAQTSTDTQYF. In DNA form, the CDR3 reads TGTGCCATCAGTGCCCAGACTAGCACAGATACGCAGTATTTT. The chain has TRBV10-3 and TRBJ2-3; D call uncertain. CDR3 length: 14 residues. V was cut by 4 bases and J by 0 bases, with 8 bases left in between. Looked up from germline, CDR1 is ENHRY and CDR2 is SYGVKD.

This clone was counted a single time. The rearrangement links TRBV7-2 to TRBJ2-7, with a possible D match to TRBD2 (7 bases). This CDR3 comprises 17 residues. CDR1 and CDR2 from the germline V gene are SGHTA and FQGNSA. The V and J ends lost 1 base and 1 base respectively, with 17 bases between them. CDR3 nucleotides: TGTGCCAGCAGCTTAGGTCTTAGGGGGGGACGTTCCTACGAGCAGTACTTC. It encodes CASSLGLRGGRSYEQYF.

The chain employs TRBV5-1 and TRBJ1-2, with D tentatively TRBD1 (6 bases). The germline V gene encodes CDR1 SGHRS and CDR2 YFSETQ. The CDR3 extends over 16 amino acids. With 3 bases removed from V and 2 bases from J, the gap between germline ends came to 17 bases. The CDR3 is CASSWSPEGENYGYTF. In DNA form, the CDR3 reads TGCGCCAGCAGCTGGTCCCCAGAGGGGGAAAACTATGGCTACACCTTC.

This chain links TRBV11-1 with TRBJ2-1; 13 positions match TRBD2. The CDR3 is 17 residues long. CDR1 is SGHAT and CDR2 is FQDESV in the germline V gene (reference sequence). V dropped 4 bases and J dropped 1; count of bases not matched to a gene: 4. The CDR3 region has the DNA TGTGCCAGCAGCTCGGGGACTAGCGGGGAATCCTACAATGAGCAGTTCTTC. It specifies CASSSGTSGESYNEQFF. Based on the CDR3 plus reference TRBV11-1 and TRBJ2-1, the full variable domain is EAEVAQSPRYKITEKSQAVAFWCDPISGHATLYWYRQILGQGPELLVQFQDESVVDDSQLPKDRFSAERLKGVDSTLKIQPAELGDSAMYLCASSSGTSGESYNEQFFGPGTRLTVL.

The V call is TRBV11-2, the J call TRBJ1-5, with D unclear. The CDR3 sequence is 14 residues long. Germline V lookup: CDR1 SGHAT, CDR2 FQNNGV. With 1 base removed from V and 4 bases from J, the gap between germline ends came to 8 bases. CDR3 region: CASSLAGFNQPQHF. Written as DNA, the CDR3 is TGTGCCAGCAGCTTAGCGGGTTTTAATCAGCCCCAGCATTTT. Full variable domain (outside the CDR3, taken from reference TRBV11-2 and TRBJ1-5): EAGVAQSPRYKIIEKRQSVAFWCNPISGHATLYWYQQILGQGPKLLIQFQNNGVVDDSQLPKDRFSAERLKGVDSTLKIQPAKLEDSAVYLCASSLAGFNQPQHFGDGTRLSIL.

The chain links TRBV28 to TRBJ1-3, with TRBD1 matching 9 bases. Germline V gives CDR1 MDHEN, CDR2 SYDVKM. V trimming: 4 bases; J trimming: 2 bases; junction bases outside the gene matches: 0. The CDR3 loop spans 14 amino acids. This CDR3 is CASSWDRAGNTIYF. CDR3 nucleotide sequence: TGTGCCAGCAGTTGGGACAGGGCTGGAAACACCATATATTTT.

The chain is built from TRBV9 and TRBJ2-7; possible D gene TRBD2, 6 bases. The CDR3 runs 14 residues. The V gene's germline CDR1 is SGDLS and CDR2 YYNGEE. The ends were cut back, 0 bases at V and 4 bases at J, with 11 bases in the middle. CDR3 amino acids: CASSVEGTPYEQYF. CDR3 DNA: TGTGCCAGCAGCGTAGAGGGGACTCCTTACGAGCAGTACTTC.

The chain links TRBV18 to TRBJ1-5; D is possibly TRBD1 (6 bases). Germline values: CDR1 KGHSH, CDR2 LQKENI. V lost 3 bases to trimming and J lost 4 bases, with 16 bases between them. This CDR3 is built from 16 residues. CDR3 amino acids: CASSPGDKQLNQPQHF. The DNA for the CDR3 is TGTGCCAGCTCACCCGGGGACAAGCAGCTTAATCAGCCCCAGCATTTT.

The genes are TRBV5-1 and TRBJ2-1; 14 bases line up with TRBD2. Germline CDR1 SGHRS, CDR2 YFSETQ. This CDR3 contains 17 residues. The junction had 7 bases not matched to a gene; V was cut back by 4 bases and J by 4 bases. CDR3 sequence (DNA): TGCGCCAGCAGCCTGGGACTAGCGGGAGCTGCGTACAATGAGCAGTTCTTC. It encodes CASSLGLAGAAYNEQFF. The complete variable domain, with remaining parts taken from reference TRBV5-1 and TRBJ2-1, reads KAGVTQTPRYLIKTRGQQVTLSCSPISGHRSVSWYQQTPGQGLQFLFEYFSETQRNKGNFPGRFSGRQFSNSRSEMNVSTLELGDSALYLCASSLGLAGAAYNEQFFGPGTRLTVL.

The chain employs TRBV27 and TRBJ2-5; D is uncertain. The CDR3 consists of 15 residues. The V and J ends lost 2 bases and 1 base respectively, with 11 bases between them. Germline CDR1 is MNHEY and CDR2 is SMNVEV (reference sequence). The CDR3 region has the DNA TGTGCCAGCAGTTTACAAACGGGCCTCCAAGAGACCCAGTACTTC. It codes for CASSLQTGLQETQYF.

The V and J genes are TRBV28 and TRBJ1-5, with 8 nucleotides matching TRBD1. This CDR3 comprises 15 residues. Germline values: CDR1 MDHEN, CDR2 SYDVKM. V lost 6 bases to trimming and J lost 2 bases; unmatched junction nucleotides: 6. For the CDR3, the DNA is TGTGCCAGCAGGGAGACAGGGGTGGGCAATCAGCCCCAGCATTTT. This codes for CASRETGVGNQPQHF.

The rearrangement joins TRBV28 to TRBJ1-5; D is unclear. CDR1 is MDHEN, CDR2 SYDVKM, per germline. CDR3 size: 12 residues. V lost 3 bases and J lost 9, with 9 bases in between. The CDR3 region is CASSFRPGPQHF. The CDR3 DNA is TGTGCCAGCAGTTTTCGTCCCGGGCCCCAGCATTTT.

The chain links TRBV9 to TRBJ2-1; 9 bases align to TRBD2. This CDR3 is 17 amino acids long. Trimming cost V 0 bases and J 6 bases; bases outside gene matches: 10. Germline-derived CDR1 and CDR2 are SGDLS and YYNGEE. The DNA of the CDR3 is TGTGCCAGCAGCGTAGGCGGCGGGGGGGCCTCTGGCAATGAGCAGTTCTTC. This gives the protein CASSVGGGGASGNEQFF. Supplemented by reference TRBV9 and TRBJ2-1, the full variable domain reads DSGVTQTPKHLITATGQRVTLRCSPRSGDLSVYWYQQSLDQGLQFLIQYYNGEERAKGNILERFSAQQFPDLHSELNLSSLELGDSALYFCASSVGGGGASGNEQFFGPGTRLTVL.

The chain has TRBV7-3 and TRBJ2-5, with TRBD1 matching over 8 bases. This CDR3 region has 14 residues. V was pared by 5 bases and J by 2 bases, with 4 bases of the junction left unmatched. Germline V gene lookup returns CDR1 SGHTA and CDR2 FQGTGA. The CDR3 coding sequence is TGTGCCAGCAGCCCGACAGGGGTACAAGAGACCCAGTACTTC. It specifies CASSPTGVQETQYF.